The rows below give T cell receptor beta chains drawn from one sample of a study of response to subunit inactivated influenza vaccine. Each CDR3 protein is one row after TCRdb ran MiXCR on the RT-PCR reads. The table has under 200,000 distinct CDR3 sequences, about 11% seen once. The sample here was non-naive T cells sorted from PBMCs, taken 45 days after vaccination. The receptors shown here come from a man in his forties or fifties who received an inactivated influenza vaccine. Both conserved end residues are part of each CDR3. The D gene is left open where the match is weak. The size field is filled for only some rows; it gives once, few, many or a size class.

v_gene: TRBV28
j_gene: TRBJ1-4
d_gene: TRBD1
abundance: NA
CDR3nt: TGTGCCAGCAGGGGTCCGGGACAGGCTAATGAAAAACTGTTTTTT
CDR3aa: CASRGPGQANEKLFF

v_gene: TRBV19
j_gene: TRBJ2-7
d_gene: TRBD2
abundance: once
CDR3nt: TGTGCCACCCGGCGGACTAGCGGGAGCTACGAGCAGTACTTC
CDR3aa: CATRRTSGSYEQYF

v_gene: TRBV7-9
j_gene: TRBJ2-5
d_gene: TRBD1
abundance: NA
CDR3nt: TGTGCCAGCAGCCTGCTGACAGGGACAGAGACCCAGTACTTC
CDR3aa: CASSLLTGTETQYF

v_gene: TRBV4-1
j_gene: TRBJ2-7
d_gene: NA
abundance: many
CDR3nt: TGCGCCAGCAGCCAAACTGGCCAGACAACCTACGAGCAGTACTTC
CDR3aa: CASSQTGQTTYEQYF

v_gene: TRBV12-3/TRBV12-4
j_gene: TRBJ1-1
d_gene: NA
abundance: many
CDR3nt: TGTGCCAGCAGTTTAGGCGGGAAAGCTTTCTTT
CDR3aa: CASSLGGKAFF

v_gene: TRBV5-1
j_gene: TRBJ2-2
d_gene: NA
abundance: many
CDR3nt: TGCGCCAGCAGCTTTGGGGACCGACTTCAAACCGGGGAGCTGTTTTTT
CDR3aa: CASSFGDRLQTGELFF

v_gene: TRBV3-1
j_gene: TRBJ1-5
d_gene: NA
abundance: few
CDR3nt: TGTGCCAGCAGCCAAGATGGGGCGGTTAATCAGCCCCAGCATTTT
CDR3aa: CASSQDGAVNQPQHF

v_gene: TRBV9
j_gene: TRBJ2-3
d_gene: TRBD2
abundance: NA
CDR3nt: TGTGCCAGCAGCGTGGGATGGCGGGGGGGCGCAAGCACAGATACGCAGTATTTT
CDR3aa: CASSVGWRGGASTDTQYF

v_gene: TRBV3-1
j_gene: TRBJ2-1
d_gene: TRBD2
abundance: many
CDR3nt: TGTGCCAGCAGCCAAGTGTTGACTAGCGGGGGGGGTTACAATGAGCAGTTCTTC
CDR3aa: CASSQVLTSGGGYNEQFF

v_gene: TRBV5-1
j_gene: TRBJ2-3
d_gene: TRBD2
abundance: NA
CDR3nt: TGCGCCAGCAGCTTGGCTACTAGCGGGAGCATAGATACGCAGTATTTT
CDR3aa: CASSLATSGSIDTQYF

v_gene: TRBV5-5
j_gene: TRBJ2-4
d_gene: NA
abundance: many
CDR3nt: TGTGCCAGCAGCTTGCAAGGGAGTGGGGCCAAAAACATTCAGTACTTC
CDR3aa: CASSLQGSGAKNIQYF

v_gene: TRBV7-2
j_gene: TRBJ2-7
d_gene: NA
abundance: NA
CDR3nt: TGTGCCAGCCTGGGGCCCGCCTACGAGCAGTACTTC
CDR3aa: CASLGPAYEQYF

v_gene: TRBV12-3/TRBV12-4
j_gene: TRBJ2-1
d_gene: NA
abundance: NA
CDR3nt: TGTGCCAGCAGTTCTCCGGGACAAATGTACAATGAGCAGTTCTTC
CDR3aa: CASSSPGQMYNEQFF

v_gene: TRBV20-1
j_gene: TRBJ2-2
d_gene: NA
abundance: few
CDR3nt: TGCAGTGCCACGTCTTTGCGGAACACCGGGGAGCTGTTTTTT
CDR3aa: CSATSLRNTGELFF

v_gene: TRBV29-1
j_gene: TRBJ2-5
d_gene: NA
abundance: many
CDR3nt: TGCAGCGTGGTCTCCGGGGTGACCCAGTACTTC
CDR3aa: CSVVSGVTQYF

v_gene: TRBV5-1
j_gene: TRBJ2-1
d_gene: TRBD2
abundance: NA
CDR3nt: TGCGCCAGCAGCTTGGGATTAGCGGGGGCCTACAATGAGCAGTTCTTC
CDR3aa: CASSLGLAGAYNEQFF